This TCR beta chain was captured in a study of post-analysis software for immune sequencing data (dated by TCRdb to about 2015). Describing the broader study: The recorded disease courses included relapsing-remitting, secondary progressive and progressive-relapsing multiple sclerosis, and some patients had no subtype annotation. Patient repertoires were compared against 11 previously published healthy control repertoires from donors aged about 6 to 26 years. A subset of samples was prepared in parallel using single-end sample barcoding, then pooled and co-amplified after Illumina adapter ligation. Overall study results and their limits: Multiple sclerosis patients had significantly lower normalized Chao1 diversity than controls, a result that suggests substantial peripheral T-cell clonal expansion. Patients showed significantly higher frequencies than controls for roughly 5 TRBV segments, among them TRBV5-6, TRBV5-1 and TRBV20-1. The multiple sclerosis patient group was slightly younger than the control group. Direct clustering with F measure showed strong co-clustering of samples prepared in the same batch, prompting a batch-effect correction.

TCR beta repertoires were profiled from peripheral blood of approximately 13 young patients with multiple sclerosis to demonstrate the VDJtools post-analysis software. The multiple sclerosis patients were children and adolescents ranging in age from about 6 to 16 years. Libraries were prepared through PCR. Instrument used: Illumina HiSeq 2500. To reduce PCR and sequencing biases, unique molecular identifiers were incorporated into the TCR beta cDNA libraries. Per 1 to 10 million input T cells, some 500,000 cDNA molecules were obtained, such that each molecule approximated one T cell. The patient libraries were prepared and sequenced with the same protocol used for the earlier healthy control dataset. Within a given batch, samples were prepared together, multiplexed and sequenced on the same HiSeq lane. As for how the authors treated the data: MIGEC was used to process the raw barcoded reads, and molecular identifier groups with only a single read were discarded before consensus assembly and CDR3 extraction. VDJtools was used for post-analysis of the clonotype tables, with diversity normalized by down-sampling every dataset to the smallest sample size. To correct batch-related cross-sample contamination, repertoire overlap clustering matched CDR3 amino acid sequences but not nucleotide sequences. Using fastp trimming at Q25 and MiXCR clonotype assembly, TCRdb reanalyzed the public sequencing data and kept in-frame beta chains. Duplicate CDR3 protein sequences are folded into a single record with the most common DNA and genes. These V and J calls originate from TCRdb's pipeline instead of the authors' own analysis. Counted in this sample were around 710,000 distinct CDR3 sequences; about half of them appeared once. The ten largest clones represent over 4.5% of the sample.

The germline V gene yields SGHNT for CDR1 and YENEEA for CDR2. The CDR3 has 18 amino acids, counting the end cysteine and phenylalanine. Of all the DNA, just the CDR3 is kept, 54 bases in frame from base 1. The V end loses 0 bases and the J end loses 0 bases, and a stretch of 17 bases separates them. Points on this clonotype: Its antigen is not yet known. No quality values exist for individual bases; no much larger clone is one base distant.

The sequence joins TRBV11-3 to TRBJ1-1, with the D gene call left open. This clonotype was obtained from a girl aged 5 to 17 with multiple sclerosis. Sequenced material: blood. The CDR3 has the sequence CASSLDPRVGSLNTEAFF. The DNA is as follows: TGTGCCAGCAGCTTAGATCCTCGCGTTGGAAGCCTGAACACTGAAGCTTTCTTT.